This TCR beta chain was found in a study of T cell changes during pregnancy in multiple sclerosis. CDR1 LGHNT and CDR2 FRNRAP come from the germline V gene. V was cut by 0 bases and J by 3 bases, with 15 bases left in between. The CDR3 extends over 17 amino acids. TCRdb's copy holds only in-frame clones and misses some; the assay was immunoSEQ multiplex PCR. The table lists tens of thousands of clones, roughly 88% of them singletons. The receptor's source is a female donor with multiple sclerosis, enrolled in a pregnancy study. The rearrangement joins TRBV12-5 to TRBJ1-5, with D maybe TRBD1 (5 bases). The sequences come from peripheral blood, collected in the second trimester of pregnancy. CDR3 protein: CASGLVLGGGFNQPQHF. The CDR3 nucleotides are TGTGCTAGTGGTTTGGTACTTGGGGGGGGATTCAATCAGCCCCAGCATTTT.